The sequence of this T cell receptor (beta chain) was determined in a study of naive and memory T cell subsets. General observations from the study: Gini index rose across naive, CM, EM and EMRA in CD4 and CD8.

Two oligonucleotides, mixed equimolar, formed the beta constant-region primer covering TRBC1 and TRBC2. Four rounds of PCR amplified the ligated cDNA using nested alpha and beta constant-region primers plus SP2. TCRdb analysed the UMI-ligation and nested PCR reads with MiXCR anew, one entry per CDR3 protein. In the table there are 95,000 to 150,000 distinct CDR3 sequences, 36% of which are singletons. Concerning this clonotype: The antigen remains undetermined.

CD4 T cells were positively selected, then CD8 T cells from the CD4-negative fraction. The sequence derives from a human donor in good health. The material sequenced was central memory CD4+ T cells from blood.

In DNA, the CDR3 is TGTGCCAGCAGCTTAGGTACGTCTAATGAGCAGTTCTTC. This encodes CASSLGTSNEQFF. This chain connects TRBV11-3 to TRBJ2-1; no definite D call. This CDR3 is 13 amino acids long. Germline V gene lookup returns CDR1 SGHNT and CDR2 YENEEA. The germline V and J ends were trimmed by 1 base and 7 bases, with 8 bases remaining between them.